This TCR beta chain appears in the sequencing data of a study of blood T cell repertoires in COVID-19. Study overall: Sites in the United States, Italy and Spain provided acute and convalescent COVID-19 samples.

The CDR3 contains 19 residues. V shed 0 bases and J shed 0 bases, with 18 bases lying between them. CDR1 is SGHTA and CDR2 is FQGNSA in the germline V gene. The table came from immunoSEQ multiplex PCR; TCRdb's copy has only in-frame clones and leaves some out. The sample shows around 37,000 clones, about 91% of them seen only once. Sequenced material: peripheral blood. This chain joins TRBV7-2 and TRBJ1-3; D gene uncertain. The source of this sequence is a woman over 75 with acute or convalescent COVID-19. The CDR3 nucleotides read TGTGCCAGCAGCTTAGCAACACCGGGGTCTCGGGGCTCTGGAAACACCATATATTTT. This gives the protein CASSLATPGSRGSGNTIYF.